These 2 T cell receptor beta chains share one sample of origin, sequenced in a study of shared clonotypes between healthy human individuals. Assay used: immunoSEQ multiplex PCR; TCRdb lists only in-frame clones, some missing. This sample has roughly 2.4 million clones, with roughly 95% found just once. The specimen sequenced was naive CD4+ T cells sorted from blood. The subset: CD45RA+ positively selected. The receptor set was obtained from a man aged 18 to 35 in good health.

CDR3 loop: CASSLGQGGNEKLFF. The CDR3 bases are TGCGCCAGCAGCTTGGGACAGGGAGGTAATGAAAAACTGTTTTTT. The chain couples TRBV5-1 to TRBJ1-4; TRBD1 agrees at 7 bases. There are 15 residues in the CDR3. The V gene's germline CDR1 is SGHRS and CDR2 YFSETQ. The J segment lost 4 bases and the V segment lost 0 bases, leaving 3 bases of the junction unmatched.

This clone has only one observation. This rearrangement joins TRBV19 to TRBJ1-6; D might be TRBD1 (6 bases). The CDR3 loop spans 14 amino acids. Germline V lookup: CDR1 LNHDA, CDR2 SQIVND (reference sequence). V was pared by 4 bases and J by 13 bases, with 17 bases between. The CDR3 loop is CASSTEGVREPLHF. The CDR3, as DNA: TGTGCCAGTAGTACCGAGGGGGTACGGGAGCCCCTCCACTTT.